This entry is about one T cell receptor (beta chain). A read error may account for a junction end that differs from germline. Sequencing was performed with immunoSEQ multiplex PCR; in TCRdb, only in-frame clones are kept and a portion is missing. Of roughly 93,000 clones in the sample, about 90% were seen once. This record comes from a study of blood T cell repertoires in COVID-19. The CDR3 covers 16 residues. Germline V gives CDR1 SGHRS, CDR2 YFSETQ. What was sequenced was peripheral blood. The chain recombines TRBV5-1 with TRBJ2-7, with 7 bases matching TRBD2. The source of this sequence is a human donor in a cohort sampled during active COVID-19. The CDR3 protein is CASSLGPSSGWDEQYF. The CDR3 DNA sequence: TGCGCCAGCAGTTTGGGACCGTCTAGCGGTTGGGACGAGCAGTACTTC.